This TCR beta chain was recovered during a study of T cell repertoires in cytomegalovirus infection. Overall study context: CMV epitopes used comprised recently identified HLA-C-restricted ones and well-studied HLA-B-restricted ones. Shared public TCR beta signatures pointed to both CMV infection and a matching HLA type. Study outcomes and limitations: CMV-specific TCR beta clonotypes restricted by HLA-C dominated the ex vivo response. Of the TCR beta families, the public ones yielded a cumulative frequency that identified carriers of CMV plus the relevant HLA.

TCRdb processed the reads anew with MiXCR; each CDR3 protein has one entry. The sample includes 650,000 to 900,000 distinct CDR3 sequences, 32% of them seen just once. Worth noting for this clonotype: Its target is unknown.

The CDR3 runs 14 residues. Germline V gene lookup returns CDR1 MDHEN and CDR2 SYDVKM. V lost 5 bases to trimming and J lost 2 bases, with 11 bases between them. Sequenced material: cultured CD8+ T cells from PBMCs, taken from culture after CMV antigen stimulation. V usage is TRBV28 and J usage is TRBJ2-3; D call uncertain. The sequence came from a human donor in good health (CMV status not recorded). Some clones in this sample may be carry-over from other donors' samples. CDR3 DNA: TGTGCCAGCAGTCCACAGAGACCCACAGATACGCAGTATTTT. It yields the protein CASSPQRPTDTQYF.